This TCR beta chain was identified in a study of shared clonotypes between healthy human individuals. Study-wide points: In this cohort, only blood was sampled, and tissue repertoires likely differ. Relative to their counterparts shared across all four donors, non-shared clonotypes exhibited diminished generation probabilities.

The method was immunoSEQ multiplex PCR; TCRdb's version includes in-frame clones alone and lacks a portion of them. The profile shows about 2.4 million clones, over 85% of them singletons. Concerning this clone itself: The antigen is unknown.

The CDR3 runs to 17 residues. Trimming took off 1 base at V and 0 bases at J, with 15 bases between the two ends. Germline lookup yields CDR1 SGHAT and CDR2 FQNNGV. The chain combines TRBV11-2 with TRBJ1-1; possible D gene TRBD1, 5 bases. The TCR was taken from a man younger than 35 in good health. Some clones in this sample may be carry-over from other donors' samples. The sequenced sample consisted of naive CD4+ T cells from PBMCs. Documented subset: CD45RA+ positively selected. The CDR3 loop is CASSLVGRGRMNTEAFF. The CDR3, as DNA: TGTGCCAGCAGCTTAGTGGGACGGGGGAGAATGAACACTGAAGCTTTCTTT.